Each of the 14 T cell receptor beta chains below was sequenced from the same sample in a study of cytomegalovirus exposure and HLA in healthy donors (dated 2017 in TCRdb). The library was obtained by the immunoSEQ multiplex PCR assay. A mixture of 60 forward primers for TCR Vbeta segments and 13 reverse primers for TCR Jbeta segments was used in the multiplex PCR. Held by TCRdb, this immuneACCESS table contains in-frame sequences only and omits some clones. Under half of the omission traces to an unresolved V gene where checked; the cause of the rest is unknown. Counted in this sample were under 200,000 clones; 60% to 80% of them appeared once. The ten largest clonotypes hold about 2.9% of the sample. Sequencing was carried out using PBMCs. Receptor source: a man aged 35-49 years in good health and CMV-seronegative.

The V and J genes are TRBV29-1 and TRBJ2-1; 12 bases agree with TRBD2. This CDR3 is 15 amino acids long. CDR1 SQVTM and CDR2 ANQGSEA come from the germline V gene. Trimming cost V 1 base and J 7 bases; bases outside gene matches: 5. As DNA, the CDR3 is TGCAGCGTTGAAGGGACTAGCGGGACCTTGAATGAGCAGTTCTTC. It translates to CSVEGTSGTLNEQFF.

V usage is TRBV5-8 and J usage is TRBJ2-2, with D maybe TRBD2 (6 bases). Germline CDR1 is SGHTS and CDR2 is YDEGEE. CDR3 length equals 16 residues. Trimming cost V 4 bases and J 5 bases, with 18 bases left between them. CDR3 in DNA: TGTGCCAGCAGCACCCGTCTAGCGAGAACAACCGGGGAGCTGTTTTTT. It codes for CASSTRLARTTGELFF. The full variable domain, rest sourced from reference TRBV5-8 and TRBJ2-2, is EAGVTQSPTHLIKTRGQQATLRCSPISGHTSVYWYQQALGLGLQFLLWYDEGEERNRGNFPPRFSGRQFPNYSSELNVNALELEDSALYLCASSTRLARTTGELFFGEGSRLTVL.

The chain links TRBV10-3 to TRBJ1-4, with 7 nucleotides matching TRBD1. Per the germline V gene, CDR1 is ENHRY and CDR2 is SYGVKD. The CDR3 runs to 15 residues. V dropped 0 bases and J dropped 7; count of bases not matched to a gene: 5. The CDR3 reads CAISESASGGEKLFF. The CDR3, as DNA: TGTGCCATCAGTGAGTCTGCGTCAGGGGGTGAAAAACTGTTTTTT.

This clone has a handful of counts. This chain links TRBV5-1 with TRBJ2-7, with 10 bases matching TRBD2. Germline V gives CDR1 SGHRS, CDR2 YFSETQ. The CDR3 extends over 14 amino acids. V lost 4 bases to trimming and J lost 4 bases; unmatched junction nucleotides: 5. CDR3 in amino acids: CASSPSGGGYEQYF. In DNA, the CDR3 is TGCGCCAGCAGCCCTAGCGGGGGTGGGTACGAGCAGTACTTC.

The rearrangement uses TRBV4-1 and TRBJ1-2; D unresolved. Germline lookup yields CDR1 MGHRA and CDR2 YSYEKL. V was trimmed by 5 bases and J by 2 bases, leaving 12 bases between them. The CDR3 covers 14 residues. The CDR3: CASSEAGRNYGYTF. DNA for the CDR3: TGCGCCAGCAGCGAAGCGGGGAGGAACTATGGCTACACCTTC.

This CDR3 reads CASSVRYGGEQFF. DNA of the CDR3: TGTGCCAGCAGTGTACGGTACGGGGGTGAGCAGTTCTTC. This chain links TRBV2 with TRBJ2-1; TRBD2 might be the D (6 bases). Looked up from germline, CDR1 is SNHLY and CDR2 is FYNNEI. V shed 4 bases and J shed 9 bases, with 13 bases lying between them. The CDR3 sequence is 13 residues long.

This chain links TRBV15 with TRBJ2-3; D is possibly TRBD2 (7 bases). The CDR3 loop spans 16 amino acids. The germline V gene encodes CDR1 LNHNV and CDR2 YYDKDF (reference sequence). With 3 bases removed from V and 1 base from J, the gap between germline ends came to 14 bases. The CDR3 nucleotides read TGTGCCACCAGCAGGGCCCAAGGGGGGGGCACAGATACGCAGTATTTT. This codes for CATSRAQGGGTDTQYF.

The chain has TRBV28 and TRBJ1-5, with 7 positions matching TRBD1. Germline V gene lookup returns CDR1 MDHEN and CDR2 SYDVKM. Germline trimming cut 3 bases from V and 1 base from J; bases unmatched to any gene: 6. This CDR3 region has 16 residues. In DNA form, the CDR3 reads TGTGCCAGCAGTTTTCCGTACAGGGGCAGCAATCAGCCCCAGCATTTT. It codes for CASSFPYRGSNQPQHF.

J is TRBJ2-7 and V is TRBV7-2; 7 positions match TRBD2. The germline gives CDR1 SGHTA, CDR2 FQGNSA. V lost 8 bases to trimming and J lost 9 bases; unmatched junction nucleotides: 10. The CDR3 covers 12 residues. CDR3: CASGLAAGVQYF. CDR3 in DNA: TGTGCCAGCGGGCTAGCGGCCGGAGTGCAGTACTTC.

This clone was seen only a few times. The gene calls are TRBV2 and TRBJ2-3; 9 bases agree with TRBD2. The CDR3 is 17 residues long. Per the germline V gene, CDR1 is SNHLY and CDR2 is FYNNEI. The V gene end was trimmed by 4 bases and the J gene end by 2 bases; junction bases not matched to a gene: 10. The CDR3 DNA follows: TGTGCCAGCAGTGGGAGGGCGACTAGCGGTAACACAGATACGCAGTATTTT. Its protein product is CASSGRATSGNTDTQYF.

The V gene is TRBV28, the J gene TRBJ1-5; D uncertain. This CDR3 spans 13 amino acids. From germline, CDR1 is MDHEN and CDR2 SYDVKM. Deletions cut 10 bases from V and 0 bases from J, with 10 bases between. CDR3 region: CAIREGSNQPQHF. The CDR3 DNA follows: TGTGCCATTAGGGAGGGTAGCAATCAGCCCCAGCATTTT.

This clone has only a few counts. The chain employs TRBV5-1 and TRBJ2-7; D remains ambiguous. Trimming removed 4 bases from V and 1 base from J, with 9 bases in between. This CDR3 spans 13 amino acids. Germline V lookup: CDR1 SGHRS, CDR2 YFSETQ. The CDR3 region is CASSVLGSYEQYF. In DNA form, the CDR3 reads TGCGCCAGCAGCGTCCTAGGTTCCTACGAGCAGTACTTC.

The chain is built from TRBV2 and TRBJ1-3; 8 bases fit TRBD1. Germline values: CDR1 SNHLY, CDR2 FYNNEI. The trim removed 6 bases at V and 0 bases at J, leaving 10 bases unmatched. The length of the CDR3 is 17 residues. CDR3 in DNA: TGTGCCAGCAGCATTTACGGGACAGGAGTCTCTGGAAACACCATATATTTT. The encoded protein is CASSIYGTGVSGNTIYF. The whole variable domain, filled in from reference TRBV2 and TRBJ1-3, reads EPEVTQTPSHQVTQMGQEVILRCVPISNHLYFYWYRQILGQKVEFLVSFYNNEISEKSEIFDDQFSVERPDGSNFTLKIRSTKLEDSAMYFCASSIYGTGVSGNTIYFGEGSWLTVV.

The V call is TRBV6-1, the J call TRBJ1-2, with D unclear. The CDR3 loop spans 14 amino acids. The ends were cut back, 4 bases at V and 0 bases at J, with 9 bases in the middle. The germline V gene has CDR1 MNHNS and CDR2 SASEGT. For the CDR3, the DNA is TGTGCCAGCAGTGGACAATCAGCTAACTATGGCTACACCTTC. Protein sequence: CASSGQSANYGYTF.